These 13 T cell receptor beta chains came from one sample sequenced in a study of blood T cell repertoires in COVID-19. Produced via immunoSEQ multiplex PCR; TCRdb's table is partial and in-frame only. This sample yields hundreds of thousands of clones, of which 88% are seen a single time; approximately 1.4% belongs to the top ten. The source material was peripheral blood. These receptors were collected from a man at least 80 years old with acute or convalescent COVID-19.

The rearrangement joins TRBV18 to TRBJ1-6; D may be TRBD1 (6 bases). In germline, CDR1 is KGHSH, CDR2 LQKENI. V was trimmed by 6 bases and J by 5 bases, leaving 14 bases between them. The CDR3 is made up of 15 amino acids. The CDR3 region is CASSDTQGNNSPLHF. The CDR3 DNA sequence: TGTGCCAGCTCCGACACACAGGGCAATAATTCACCCCTCCACTTT.

The CDR3 spells CAWSVYPLPGQALREAFF. CDR3 sequence (DNA): TGTGCCTGGAGTGTATATCCACTCCCGGGACAGGCATTACGTGAAGCTTTCTTT. The gene calls are TRBV30 and TRBJ1-1, with 8 bases that match TRBD1. Germline CDR1 is GTSNPN and CDR2 is SVGIG (reference sequence). Trimming removed 0 bases from V and 7 bases from J; junction bases left unmatched: 19. The CDR3 runs 18 residues.

The chain carries TRBV2 and TRBJ2-5; 8 bases are shared with TRBD1. The CDR3 is 15 amino acids. In germline, CDR1 is SNHLY, CDR2 FYNNEI. V shed 1 base, J shed 2 bases, and the junction held 3 bases outside the gene matches. CDR3 nucleotide sequence: TGTGCCAGCAGTGAAGTCAGGGGGCCACAAGAGACCCAGTACTTC. It codes for CASSEVRGPQETQYF.

CDR3 in amino acids: CASSIGQGNEQYF. In DNA, the CDR3 is TGTGCCAGTAGTATTGGCCAGGGCAACGAGCAGTACTTC. V gene TRBV19 combines with J gene TRBJ2-7, with TRBD1 as a possible D gene (5 bases). Germline loops: CDR1 LNHDA, CDR2 SQIVND (reference sequence). With 3 bases removed from V and 5 bases from J, the gap between germline ends came to 11 bases. The CDR3 is 13 residues long.

This clone was seen only once. CDR3 sequence: CASSLVSGSSNEQFF. The DNA for the CDR3 is TGTGCCAGCAGCTTAGTTAGCGGGAGCAGCAATGAGCAGTTCTTC. J is TRBJ2-1 and V is TRBV7-9, with 9 bases identical to TRBD2. The CDR3 runs to 15 residues. The trim removed 1 base at V and 6 bases at J, leaving 4 bases unmatched. The germline CDR1 and CDR2 sequences are SEHNR and FQNEAQ (reference sequence).

The chain links TRBV7-3 to TRBJ1-1; D is unclear. Germline CDR1 reads SGHTA; CDR2 reads FQGTGA. Deletions cut 0 bases from V and 4 bases from J, with 15 bases between. The CDR3 is made up of 16 amino acids. CDR3 in amino acids: CASSLTWGGLGTEAFF. The CDR3 nucleotides are TGTGCCAGCAGCTTAACCTGGGGAGGGTTGGGCACTGAAGCTTTCTTT.

Written as DNA, the CDR3 is TGTGCCAGCAGATCTCCCGGGGAGACCCAGTACTTC. This encodes CASRSPGETQYF. This sequence joins TRBV28 and TRBJ2-5; no definite D call. The V end lost 6 bases, the J end lost 5 bases, and 10 bases lay between the germline ends. The germline gives CDR1 MDHEN, CDR2 SYDVKM. The CDR3 is 12 amino acids.

The chain has TRBV19 and TRBJ1-1; D not certain. Trimming removed 5 bases at V and 1 base at J, with 8 bases between. Looked up from germline, CDR1 is LNHDA and CDR2 is SQIVND (reference sequence). The CDR3 runs to 13 residues. Here the CDR3 reads CASSQTPNTEAFF. The CDR3, as DNA: TGTGCCAGTAGTCAGACACCGAACACTGAAGCTTTCTTT.

V gene TRBV18 combines with J gene TRBJ1-3, with 7 bases lining up with TRBD1. V dropped 6 bases and J dropped 0; count of bases not matched to a gene: 8. Germline V gives CDR1 KGHSH, CDR2 LQKENI. The CDR3 extends over 16 amino acids. The DNA for the CDR3 is TGTGCCAGCTCCTCCATTGGGACAGACTCTGGAAACACCATATATTTT. Protein product: CASSSIGTDSGNTIYF.

The genes are TRBV7-8 and TRBJ2-7; TRBD2 is a possible D gene (6 bases). This CDR3 region has 16 residues. Deletions cut 1 base from V and 0 bases from J, with 13 bases between. CDR1 is SGHVS and CDR2 is FQNEAQ in the germline V gene. CDR3 amino acids: CASSLGGVAASYEQYF. Written as DNA, the CDR3 is TGTGCCAGCAGCTTAGGTGGGGTAGCGGCCTCCTACGAGCAGTACTTC.

The J gene is TRBJ2-7, the V gene TRBV28; TRBD1 is a possible D gene (5 bases). Germline-derived CDR1 and CDR2 are MDHEN and SYDVKM. The CDR3 runs to 14 residues. V was clipped by 5 bases and J by 3 bases, with 14 bases between them. The CDR3 DNA follows: TGTGCCAGCAGTGCCCCAGGGTTTAGCTACGAGCAGTACTTC. This gives the protein CASSAPGFSYEQYF.

The genes are TRBV6-5 and TRBJ2-7; no clear D gene. Germline assignment: CDR1 MNHEY and CDR2 SVGAGI. V dropped 0 bases and J dropped 2 bases, with 8 bases sitting between them. This CDR3 region has 14 residues. The CDR3 nucleotides read TGTGCCAGCAGTTACTCTATTTTCCCCTACGAGCAGTACTTC. It encodes CASSYSIFPYEQYF.

The chain has TRBV9 and TRBJ1-1; 11 bases are a match to TRBD1. The germline gives CDR1 SGDLS, CDR2 YYNGEE. V gave up 4 bases and J gave up 4 bases; unmatched junction bases: 3. The CDR3 is 14 residues long. CDR3 coding DNA: TGTGCCAGCAGCCCCGGACAGGGGGCCACTGAAGCTTTCTTT. It is translated as CASSPGQGATEAFF.